The 24 T cell receptor beta chains listed next were all sequenced from one sample in a study of control samples from healthy donors and cancer patients. Method: immunoSEQ multiplex PCR; TCRdb's copy keeps in-frame clones and lacks some. The sample yields around 27,000 clones, roughly 85% seen once. The sample taken for sequencing was PBMCs. All receptors come from a woman aged 55-69 years with head and neck cancer.

The chain employs TRBV7-9 and TRBJ2-1; 9 bases match TRBD2. The CDR3 consists of 19 residues. V was pared by 2 bases and J by 0 bases, with 11 bases of the junction left unmatched. The germline CDR1 and CDR2 sequences are SEHNR and FQNEAQ (reference sequence). CDR3 sequence reads: CASSLTQAGGWSSYNEQFF. As DNA, the CDR3 is TGTGCCAGCAGCTTAACCCAAGCGGGGGGCTGGAGCTCCTACAATGAGCAGTTCTTC.

CDR3 loop: CASSEGQGNRDKFF. The CDR3 DNA follows: TGTGCCAGCAGTGAGGGACAGGGGAATCGTGATAAGTTCTTC. The chain couples TRBV2 to TRBJ2-1; TRBD1 agrees at 10 bases. The ends lost 3 bases at V and 14 bases at J; junction bases unmatched: 10. The CDR3 loop spans 14 amino acids. The germline gives CDR1 SNHLY, CDR2 FYNNEI.

The CDR3 is CATAGSSGVVDTQYF. The CDR3 bases are TGTGCCACCGCGGGTTCGTCGGGGGTTGTGGATACGCAGTATTTT. The chain joins TRBV10-3 to TRBJ2-3; maybe TRBD2 (6 bases). V lost 10 bases to trimming and J lost 6 bases, with 23 bases between them. CDR3 length: 15 amino acids. Germline assignment: CDR1 ENHRY and CDR2 SYGVKD.

This clone was detected only once. The J gene is TRBJ2-3, the V gene TRBV4-3; 8 bases agree with TRBD1. Germline trimming cut 3 bases from V and 8 bases from J; bases unmatched to any gene: 13. Germline V gene sequence: CDR1 LGHNA, CDR2 YSLEER. The CDR3 has 16 amino acids. As DNA, the CDR3 is TGCGCCAGCAGCCAGGCAGGGGGCAGTTGGTCGGGTACGCAGTATTTT. Amino acids: CASSQAGGSWSGTQYF.

The V call is TRBV5-4, the J call TRBJ2-2; 7 positions match TRBD2. Germline CDR1 and CDR2: SGHNT and YYREEE (reference sequence). J gave up 7 bases and V 0 bases, and 0 bases lay outside the gene matches. There are 13 residues in the CDR3. The CDR3 loop is CASSLAGGGELFF. The CDR3 DNA reads TGTGCCAGCAGCTTGGCGGGGGGCGGGGAGCTGTTTTTT.

The V gene is TRBV6-5, the J gene TRBJ1-1; the D gene is possibly TRBD1 (6 bases). The CDR3 loop spans 14 amino acids. Deletions cut 1 base from V and 6 bases from J, with 12 bases between. Germline CDR1 MNHEY, CDR2 SVGAGI. The CDR3 DNA is TGTGCCAGCAGTTACTTACAGGGTATAGCTGAAGCTTTCTTT. This codes for CASSYLQGIAEAFF.

The gene calls are TRBV7-6 and TRBJ2-5; D is unclear. Germline values: CDR1 SGHVS, CDR2 FNYEAQ. The CDR3 is made up of 15 amino acids. V was clipped by 5 bases and J by 1 base, with 14 bases between them. The CDR3 spells CASSPTFYRQETQYF. In DNA form, the CDR3 reads TGTGCCAGCAGCCCCACATTCTACCGCCAAGAGACCCAGTACTTC.

This rearrangement joins TRBV5-1 to TRBJ1-2; D gene unclear. Germline CDR1 and CDR2: SGHRS and YFSETQ. The V and J ends lost 3 bases and 2 bases respectively, with 14 bases between them. This CDR3 has 15 amino acids. The CDR3 nucleotides are TGCGCCAGCAGCTGGACCTCCGGAGGAAACTATGGCTACACCTTC. The encoded protein is CASSWTSGGNYGYTF.

V is TRBV5-4 and J is TRBJ2-3, with 11 bases identical to TRBD1. CDR3 length: 16 residues. In germline, CDR1 is SGHNT, CDR2 YYREEE (reference sequence). Losses at the gene ends were 3 bases for V and 4 bases for J; bases not matched to a gene: 7. The CDR3 region has the DNA TGTGCCAGCAGCTCACACCAGGGACAGGGGGCAGATACGCAGTATTTT. Its protein is CASSSHQGQGADTQYF. Supplemented by reference TRBV5-4 and TRBJ2-3, the full variable domain reads ETGVTQSPTHLIKTRGQQVTLRCSSQSGHNTVSWYQQALGQGPQFIFQYYREEENGRGNFPPRFSGLQFPNYSSELNVNALELDDSALYLCASSSHQGQGADTQYFGPGTRLTVL.

V gene TRBV5-4 combines with J gene TRBJ1-1, with D hard to call. The CDR3 is made up of 15 amino acids. Germline V CDR1 and CDR2: SGHNT, YYREEE (reference sequence). Trimming removed 0 bases from V and 1 base from J, with 10 bases in between. The CDR3 here is CASSLAVGKNTEAFF. The CDR3 coding sequence is TGTGCCAGCAGCTTGGCTGTGGGGAAGAACACTGAAGCTTTCTTT. Full variable domain (outside the CDR3, taken from reference TRBV5-4 and TRBJ1-1): ETGVTQSPTHLIKTRGQQVTLRCSSQSGHNTVSWYQQALGQGPQFIFQYYREEENGRGNFPPRFSGLQFPNYSSELNVNALELDDSALYLCASSLAVGKNTEAFFGQGTRLTVV.

V gene TRBV18 combines with J gene TRBJ2-3; D is uncertain. Germline V gene lookup returns CDR1 KGHSH and CDR2 LQKENI. The germline V and J ends were trimmed by 0 bases and 3 bases, with 7 bases remaining between them. The CDR3 extends over 14 amino acids. DNA of the CDR3: TGTGCCAGCTCACCACCGGTTATAACAGATACGCAGTATTTT. Its translation is CASSPPVITDTQYF.

The chain recombines TRBV11-2 with TRBJ2-5; no firm D call. The germline V and J ends were trimmed by 0 bases and 9 bases, with 11 bases remaining between them. This CDR3 comprises 13 residues. Looked up from germline, CDR1 is SGHAT and CDR2 is FQNNGV. In nucleotides, the CDR3 is TGTGCCAGCAGCTTAGAGCCCCCGGCGGCCCAGTACTTC. Its translation: CASSLEPPAAQYF.

In its sample, this clone was seen once. V and J are TRBV7-2 and TRBJ1-4; possibly TRBD1 for D (6 bases). From germline, CDR1 is SGHTA and CDR2 FQGNSA. This CDR3 contains 16 residues. The V gene lost 3 bases and the J gene lost 9 bases, with 20 bases spanning the gap. The CDR3 region has the DNA TGTGCCAGCAGCTTTTACGAGGGGGAGGGGGATCAAAAACTGTTTTTT. It codes for CASSFYEGEGDQKLFF.

The chain recombines TRBV4-2 with TRBJ1-6; D gene uncertain. Germline V gives CDR1 LGHNA, CDR2 YNFKEQ. The CDR3 length is 19 residues. V was pared by 0 bases and J by 1 base, with 16 bases between. The CDR3 sequence is CASSQEGVSGGSYNSPLHF. The CDR3 nucleotides are TGTGCCAGCAGCCAAGAAGGAGTCAGTGGTGGGTCCTATAATTCACCCCTCCACTTT.

The gene calls are TRBV4-3 and TRBJ1-5; no clear D. The CDR3 is 14 amino acids. Germline-derived CDR1 and CDR2 are LGHNA and YSLEER. The germline V and J ends were trimmed by 0 bases and 7 bases, with 10 bases remaining between them. As DNA, the CDR3 is TGCGCCAGCAGCCAAGATCTTGTAAAGCAGCCCCAGCATTTT. This sequence encodes CASSQDLVKQPQHF.

The chain uses TRBV7-2 and TRBJ2-5; 12 positions match TRBD2. Losses at the gene ends were 3 bases for V and 1 base for J; bases not matched to a gene: 6. The CDR3 sequence is 17 residues long. Germline-derived CDR1 and CDR2 are SGHTA and FQGNSA. DNA for the CDR3: TGTGCCAGCAGCTTCCGGGCTAGCGGGAGGGTCCAAGAGACCCAGTACTTC. This encodes CASSFRASGRVQETQYF.

The chain carries TRBV19 and TRBJ2-2; no clear D. CDR1 and CDR2 (germline): LNHDA, SQIVND (reference sequence). CDR3 length: 14 amino acids. The V gene lost 7 bases and the J gene lost 4 bases, with 13 bases spanning the gap. The CDR3 region has the DNA TGTGCCAGTAAGGCGGCAACCGGCACCGGGGAGCTGTTTTTT. This translates into CASKAATGTGELFF.

The chain carries TRBV29-1 and TRBJ1-1; no clear D gene. CDR1 and CDR2 (germline): SQVTM, ANQGSEA. Trimming shortened V by 4 bases and J by 11 bases, and 14 bases separated the two germline ends. The CDR3 covers 11 residues. CDR3 in amino acids: CSVVGSNRAFF. DNA of the CDR3: TGCAGCGTTGTTGGGTCGAACCGTGCTTTCTTT. Together with reference TRBV29-1 and TRBJ1-1, the CDR3 gives the full variable domain: SAVISQKPSRDICQRGTSLTIQCQVDSQVTMMFWYRQQPGQSLTLIATANQGSEATYESGFVIDKFPISRPNLTFSTLTVSNMSPEDSSIYLCSVVGSNRAFFGQGTRLTVV.

The rearrangement joins TRBV29-1 to TRBJ2-3; 7 positions agree with TRBD2. Germline V gene lookup returns CDR1 SQVTM and CDR2 ANQGSEA. This CDR3 contains 13 residues. The J segment lost 5 bases and the V segment lost 3 bases, leaving 5 bases of the junction unmatched. Here the CDR3 reads CSVERRGRDTQYF. The CDR3 bases are TGCAGCGTTGAGCGGCGGGGGAGAGATACGCAGTATTTT.

V gene TRBV7-9 combines with J gene TRBJ2-7; no reliable D call. Germline lookup yields CDR1 SEHNR and CDR2 FQNEAQ (reference sequence). Trimming removed 1 base from V and 3 bases from J, with 7 bases in between. There are 13 residues in the CDR3. The CDR3 protein is CASSLGESYEQYF. In nucleotides, the CDR3 is TGTGCCAGCAGCTTAGGGGAAAGCTACGAGCAGTACTTC.

This chain connects TRBV10-1 to TRBJ2-2; D may be TRBD1 (6 bases). The CDR3 runs 15 residues. Germline CDR1 is WNHNN and CDR2 is SYGVQD (reference sequence). V was cut by 0 bases and J by 1 base, with 6 bases left in between. The CDR3 reads CASSESRGNTGELFF. CDR3 nucleotide sequence: TGCGCCAGCAGTGAGTCCAGGGGGAACACCGGGGAGCTGTTTTTT.

This chain links TRBV2 with TRBJ2-2; possibly TRBD1 or TRBD2 for D (5 bases each). CDR1 and CDR2 (germline): SNHLY, FYNNEI. Trimming pared 5 bases from V and 4 bases from J, leaving 14 bases between. The CDR3 loop spans 15 amino acids. Here the CDR3 DNA reads TGTGCCAGCAGTTTGTCGGGGCGCGCCACCGGGGAGCTGTTTTTT. Translating gives CASSLSGRATGELFF.

This clone was detected once. CDR3 residues: CASSYQAGDTEAFF. The CDR3, as DNA: TGTGCCAGCAGTTACCAGGCAGGGGACACTGAAGCTTTCTTT. The V call is TRBV6-2 or TRBV6-3, the J call TRBJ1-1; perhaps TRBD1 as D (6 bases). Germline V gene data show CDR1 as MNHEY and CDR2 as SVGEGT. The CDR3 contains 14 residues. Trimming shortened V by 2 bases and J by 3 bases, and 10 bases separated the two germline ends.

The V and J genes are TRBV13 and TRBJ1-2, with D possibly matching TRBD1 (6 bases). Trimming took 8 bases from V and 0 from J, leaving 13 bases between them. Germline lookup yields CDR1 PRHDT and CDR2 FYEKMQ (reference sequence). The CDR3 is 14 residues long. DNA for the CDR3: TGTGCCAGCGGCAGGGACAAAGCTAACTATGGCTACACCTTC. The encoded protein is CASGRDKANYGYTF.